The clone carrying this T cell receptor beta chain was seen repeatedly, ten times or more. These data originate in a study of T cell repertoires in cytomegalovirus infection. Across the study: CMV infection together with matching HLA type was indicated by public TCR beta signatures.

Each CDR3 protein gets one entry after TCRdb re-called the reads with MiXCR. The repertoire holds 560,000 or so distinct CDR3 sequences, approximately 15% seen once, with roughly a quarter in the top ten. The receptor was isolated from a human donor in good health (CMV status not recorded). Some clones in this sample may be carry-over from other donors' samples. The sample consisted of CD8+ T cells from PBMCs.

The CDR3 sequence: CASRMTGAAYEQYF. Here the CDR3 DNA reads TGTGCCAGCAGGATGACAGGGGCCGCCTACGAGCAGTACTTC. The chain uses TRBV12-3 or TRBV12-4 and TRBJ2-7, with 8 bases lining up with TRBD1. J gave up 2 bases and V 6 bases, and 6 bases lay outside the gene matches. The CDR3 is made up of 14 amino acids.